This section outlines one T cell receptor beta chain sequence together with its context. Its antigen is not known. The sample comes from a study of OX40 agonist ivuxolimab in advanced cancers. Whole-study context: Ivuxolimab was administered intravenously to patients at 0.01 to 10 mg/kg every 2 weeks. Cancers in dose escalation were hepatocellular, melanoma, renal cell and head and neck.

Regarding the study as a whole: The specificity for antigen of the expanded peripheral T cells was not determined. Clonal expansion was seen in CD4+ and CD8+ blood T cells by week 6 at 0.1 to 3.0 mg/kg.

The CDR3 loop spans 14 amino acids. V lost 0 bases to trimming and J lost 6 bases; unmatched junction nucleotides: 6. Germline lookup yields CDR1 SGHNT and CDR2 YYREEE (reference sequence). TCRdb's copy holds only in-frame clones and misses some; the assay was immunoSEQ multiplex PCR. The table lists 67,000 or so clones, approximately 89% of them singletons. This sequence was found in an adult with an advanced solid tumor such as melanoma, head and neck, liver or kidney cancer. The specimen comprised CD4+ or CD8+ T cells sorted from blood, sampled in a trial of the OX40 agonist ivuxolimab. The chain employs TRBV5-4 and TRBJ2-7, with TRBD1 matching over 7 bases. The CDR3 coding sequence is TGTGCCAGCAGCTTGGCAGGACAGGTTCGCGAGCAGTACTTC. Translated: CASSLAGQVREQYF.